This T cell receptor (beta chain) was captured in a study of blood T cell repertoires in COVID-19. About the research overall: Specimens from acute and convalescent COVID-19 originated in the United States, Italy and Spain.

Trimming at V came to 4 bases and at J to 6 bases, leaving 7 bases not matched to a gene. The CDR3 loop spans 15 amino acids. Germline-derived CDR1 and CDR2 are MGHRA and YSYEKL. The count of this clone is one. Repertoires were generated with immunoSEQ multiplex PCR, while TCRdb's copy carries only in-frame clones and drops some. The sample shows around 130,000 clones, approximately 85% of them seen only once. This receptor was identified in a human donor in a cohort sampled during active COVID-19. The chain carries TRBV4-1 and TRBJ1-4; TRBD1 matches 8 bases. The source material was peripheral blood. CDR3 residues: CASSRPGQAHEKLFF. CDR3 bases: TGCGCCAGCAGCCGTCCGGGACAGGCCCATGAAAAACTGTTTTTT.